This T cell receptor beta chain appears in the sequencing data of a study of shared clonotypes between healthy human individuals. Study-wide findings and caveats: Generally, estimated richness proved larger in naive subsets than it did in memory subsets. It was the few donors that limited the genetic and exposure-history diversity represented. Only blood samples were collected, and tissue repertoires likely differ.

The protocol was immunoSEQ multiplex PCR, while the TCRdb copy is restricted to in-frame clones and leaves out a portion. The sample carries about 1.5 million clones, 98% recorded once. Between the trimmed V and J ends, which lost 7 bases and 10 bases, there was a span of 17 bases. Germline assignment: CDR1 MNHEY and CDR2 SVGAGI. The CDR3 sequence is 13 residues long. In the case of this clone: Antigen specificity is unknown.

Sequenced input: naive CD4+ T cells sorted from blood. Noted subset: CD45RA+ positively selected. This sequence joins TRBV6-5 and TRBJ1-5; maybe TRBD1 (5 bases). This sequence was found in a man in his thirties or forties in good health. The CDR3: CASNTPPRDPQHF. The CDR3 DNA reads as TGTGCCAGCAATACACCTCCCAGGGACCCCCAGCATTTT.